This T cell receptor beta chain was recorded in a study of blood T cell repertoires in COVID-19. For the study at large: Samples came from the United States, Italy and Spain, spanning acute and convalescent COVID-19.

Clones were sequenced by immunoSEQ multiplex PCR, and TCRdb holds only the in-frame ones, with some missing. The sample has just over 300,000 clones, roughly nine tenths seen once. Germline trimming cut 1 base from V and 6 bases from J; bases unmatched to any gene: 8. This CDR3 is 15 amino acids long. From germline, CDR1 is SGDLS and CDR2 YYNGEE. The chain links TRBV9 to TRBJ1-2; 8 positions agree with TRBD1. The TCR was taken from a woman younger than 45 with COVID-19, enrolled during active disease. Sequencing was carried out using peripheral blood. CDR3 DNA: TGTGCCAGCAGCGTATCCGGGACAGGAATCGATGGCTACACCTTC. Its protein is CASSVSGTGIDGYTF.